This T cell receptor (beta chain) was identified in a study of T-cell memory formation after mild COVID-19. Regarding the study as a whole: Among CD4+ contracting clones, most were CM and EM, and CD8+ ones EMRA.

V gave up 8 bases and J gave up 5 bases; unmatched junction bases: 6. Germline loops: CDR1 ENHRY, CDR2 SYGVKD. The CDR3 totals 13 residues. Researchers used 5'RACE with constant-segment primers to make TCR alpha and TCR beta cDNA libraries that carry sample barcodes and UMIs. TCRdb re-called the 5' RACE reads through MiXCR, storing one row per CDR3 protein. The sample lists about 620,000 distinct CDR3 sequences, around 17% occurring once. This clonotype was seen at least ten times. Antigen specificity is unknown. Sequencing used PBMCs or a T cell subset sorted from them (not recorded which). The TCR originated in an adult woman who had mild COVID-19 (a few samples of this study predate the infection). Cell type and time point are not known. This chain uses TRBV10-3 with TRBJ2-7; 10 bases map to TRBD2. This CDR3 reads CAISKREGDEQYF. The CDR3 DNA reads as TGTGCCATCTCGAAGCGGGAGGGAGACGAGCAGTACTTC.